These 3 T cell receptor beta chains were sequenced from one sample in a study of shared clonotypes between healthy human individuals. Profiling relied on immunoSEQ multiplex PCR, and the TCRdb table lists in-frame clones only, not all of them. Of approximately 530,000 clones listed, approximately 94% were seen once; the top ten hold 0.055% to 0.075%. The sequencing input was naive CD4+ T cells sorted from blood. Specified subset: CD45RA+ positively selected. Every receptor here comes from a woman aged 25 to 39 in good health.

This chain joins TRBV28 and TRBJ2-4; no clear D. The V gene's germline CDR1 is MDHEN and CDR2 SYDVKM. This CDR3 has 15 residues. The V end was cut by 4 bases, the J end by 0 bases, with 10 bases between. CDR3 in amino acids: CASSSAVVAKNIQYF. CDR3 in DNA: TGTGCCAGCAGTTCGGCGGTAGTAGCCAAAAACATTCAGTACTTC. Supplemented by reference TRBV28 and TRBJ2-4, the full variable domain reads DVKVTQSSRYLVKRTGEKVFLECVQDMDHENMFWYRQDPGLGLRLIYFSYDVKMKEKGDIPEGYSVSREKKERFSLILESASTNQTSMYLCASSSAVVAKNIQYFGAGTRLSVL.

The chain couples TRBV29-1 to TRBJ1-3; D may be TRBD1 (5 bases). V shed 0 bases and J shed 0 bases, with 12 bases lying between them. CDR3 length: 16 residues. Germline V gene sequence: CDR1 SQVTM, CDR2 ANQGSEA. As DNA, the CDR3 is TGCAGCGTTGAAGATTTCGACAGAAGCTCTGGAAACACCATATATTTT. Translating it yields CSVEDFDRSSGNTIYF.

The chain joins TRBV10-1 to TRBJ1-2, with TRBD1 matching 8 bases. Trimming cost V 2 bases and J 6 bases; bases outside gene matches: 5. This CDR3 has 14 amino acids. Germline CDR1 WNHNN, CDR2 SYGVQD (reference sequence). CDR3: CASSEEGRGHGYTF. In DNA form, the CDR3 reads TGCGCCAGCAGTGAGGAGGGCAGGGGGCATGGCTACACCTTC.